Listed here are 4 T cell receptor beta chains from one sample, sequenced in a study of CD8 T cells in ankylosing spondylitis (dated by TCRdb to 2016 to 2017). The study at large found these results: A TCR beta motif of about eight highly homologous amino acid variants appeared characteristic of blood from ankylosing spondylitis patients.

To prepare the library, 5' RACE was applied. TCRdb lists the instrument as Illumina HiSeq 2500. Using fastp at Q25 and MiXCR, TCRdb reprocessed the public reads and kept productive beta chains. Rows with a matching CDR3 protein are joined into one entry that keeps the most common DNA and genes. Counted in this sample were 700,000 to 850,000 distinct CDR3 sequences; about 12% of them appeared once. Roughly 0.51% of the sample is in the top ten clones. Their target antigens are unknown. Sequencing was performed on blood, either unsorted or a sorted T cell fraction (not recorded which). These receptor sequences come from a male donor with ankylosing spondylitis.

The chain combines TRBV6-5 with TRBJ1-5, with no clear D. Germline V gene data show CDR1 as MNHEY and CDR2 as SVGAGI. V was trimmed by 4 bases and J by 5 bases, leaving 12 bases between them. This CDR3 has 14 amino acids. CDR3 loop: CASSFPGWDQPQHF. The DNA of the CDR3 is TGTGCCAGCAGTTTCCCAGGATGGGATCAGCCCCAGCATTTT.

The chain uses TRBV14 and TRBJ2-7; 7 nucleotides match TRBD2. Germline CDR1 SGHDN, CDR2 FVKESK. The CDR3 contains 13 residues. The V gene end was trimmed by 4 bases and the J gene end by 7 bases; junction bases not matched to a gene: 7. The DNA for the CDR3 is TGTGCCAGCAGCCCTCAGGGAGCGGGGGAGCAGTACTTC. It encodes CASSPQGAGEQYF. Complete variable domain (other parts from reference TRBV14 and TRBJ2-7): EAGVTQFPSHSVIEKGQTVTLRCDPISGHDNLYWYRRVMGKEIKFLLHFVKESKQDESGMPNNRFLAERTGGTYSTLKVQPAELEDSGVYFCASSPQGAGEQYFGPGTRLTVT.

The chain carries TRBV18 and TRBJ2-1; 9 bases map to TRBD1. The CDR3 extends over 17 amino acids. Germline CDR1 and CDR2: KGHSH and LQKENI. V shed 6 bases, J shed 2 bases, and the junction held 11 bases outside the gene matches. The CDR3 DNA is TGTGCCAGCTCGCGCACCTCCGGGACAGGGCCCTACAATGAGCAGTTCTTC. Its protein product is CASSRTSGTGPYNEQFF.

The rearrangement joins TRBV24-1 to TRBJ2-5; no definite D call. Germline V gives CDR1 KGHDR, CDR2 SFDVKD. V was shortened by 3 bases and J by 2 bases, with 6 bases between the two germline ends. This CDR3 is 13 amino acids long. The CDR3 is CATSDTYQETQYF. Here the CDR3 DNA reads TGTGCCACCAGTGATACTTATCAAGAGACCCAGTACTTC.